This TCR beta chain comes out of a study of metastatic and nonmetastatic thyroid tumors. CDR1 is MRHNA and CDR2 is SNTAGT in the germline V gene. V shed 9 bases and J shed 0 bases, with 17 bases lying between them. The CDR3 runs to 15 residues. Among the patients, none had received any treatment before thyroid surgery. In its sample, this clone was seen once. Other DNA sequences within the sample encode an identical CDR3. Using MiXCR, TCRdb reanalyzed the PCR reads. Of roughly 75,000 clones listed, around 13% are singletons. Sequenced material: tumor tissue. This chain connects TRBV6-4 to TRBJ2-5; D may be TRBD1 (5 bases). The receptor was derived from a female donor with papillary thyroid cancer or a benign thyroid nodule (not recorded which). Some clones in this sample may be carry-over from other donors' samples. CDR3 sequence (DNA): TGTGCCAGTAGTCCGCCCGACAGTGACCAAGAGACCCAGTACTTC. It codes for CASSPPDSDQETQYF.